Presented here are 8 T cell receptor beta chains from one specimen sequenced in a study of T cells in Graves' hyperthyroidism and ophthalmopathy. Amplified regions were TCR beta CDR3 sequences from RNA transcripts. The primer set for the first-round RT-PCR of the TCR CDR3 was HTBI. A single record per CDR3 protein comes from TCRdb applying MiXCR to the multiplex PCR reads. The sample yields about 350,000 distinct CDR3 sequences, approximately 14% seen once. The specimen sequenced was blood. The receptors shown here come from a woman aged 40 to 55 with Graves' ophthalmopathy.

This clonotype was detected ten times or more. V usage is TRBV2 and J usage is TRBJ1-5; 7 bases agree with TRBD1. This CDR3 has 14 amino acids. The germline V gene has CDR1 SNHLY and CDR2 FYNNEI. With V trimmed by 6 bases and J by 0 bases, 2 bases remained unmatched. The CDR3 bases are TGTGCCAGCAGCGGACAGGATAGCAATCAGCCCCAGCATTTT. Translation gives CASSGQDSNQPQHF.

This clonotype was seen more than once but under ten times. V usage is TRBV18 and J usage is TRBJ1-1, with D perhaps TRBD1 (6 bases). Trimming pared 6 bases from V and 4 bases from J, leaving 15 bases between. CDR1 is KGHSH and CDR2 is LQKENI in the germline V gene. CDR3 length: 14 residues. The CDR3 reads CASSPQRGGTEAFF. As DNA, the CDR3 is TGTGCCAGCTCGCCCCAAAGGGGGGGCACTGAAGCTTTCTTT.

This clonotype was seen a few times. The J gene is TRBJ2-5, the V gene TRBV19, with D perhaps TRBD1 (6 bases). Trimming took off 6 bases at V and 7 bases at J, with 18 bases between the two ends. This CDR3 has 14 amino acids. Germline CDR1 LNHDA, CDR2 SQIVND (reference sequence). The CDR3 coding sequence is TGTGCCAGTAGCATGGGACCACAGGGCGGGACCCAGTACTTC. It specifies CASSMGPQGGTQYF.

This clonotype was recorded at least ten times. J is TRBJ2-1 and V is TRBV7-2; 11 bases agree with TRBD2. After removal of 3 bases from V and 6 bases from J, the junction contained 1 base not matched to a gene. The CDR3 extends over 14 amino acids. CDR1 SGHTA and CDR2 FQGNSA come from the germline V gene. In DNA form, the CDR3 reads TGTGCCAGCAGCTTTAGCGGGGGGGCCAATGAGCAGTTCTTC. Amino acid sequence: CASSFSGGANEQFF.

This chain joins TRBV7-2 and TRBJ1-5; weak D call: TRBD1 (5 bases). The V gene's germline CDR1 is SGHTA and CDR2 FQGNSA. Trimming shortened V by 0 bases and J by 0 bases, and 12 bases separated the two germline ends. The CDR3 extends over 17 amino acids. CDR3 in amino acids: CASSLAREKYSNQPQHF. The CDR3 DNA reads TGTGCCAGCAGCTTAGCCAGGGAGAAGTATAGCAATCAGCCCCAGCATTTT.

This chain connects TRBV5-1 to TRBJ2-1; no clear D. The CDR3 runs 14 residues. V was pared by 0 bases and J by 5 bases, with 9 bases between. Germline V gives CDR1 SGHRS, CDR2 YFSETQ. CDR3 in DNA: TGCGCCAGCAGCTTGGAAGGATCTAACAATGAGCAGTTCTTC. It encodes CASSLEGSNNEQFF.

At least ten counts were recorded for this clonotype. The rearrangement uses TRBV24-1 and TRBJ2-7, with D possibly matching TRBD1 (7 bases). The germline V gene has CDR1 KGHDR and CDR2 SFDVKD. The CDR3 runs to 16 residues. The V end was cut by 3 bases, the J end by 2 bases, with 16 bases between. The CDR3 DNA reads TGTGCCACCAGTGATAGAGACCAGGGGGGCGCCTACGAGCAGTACTTC. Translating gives CATSDRDQGGAYEQYF.

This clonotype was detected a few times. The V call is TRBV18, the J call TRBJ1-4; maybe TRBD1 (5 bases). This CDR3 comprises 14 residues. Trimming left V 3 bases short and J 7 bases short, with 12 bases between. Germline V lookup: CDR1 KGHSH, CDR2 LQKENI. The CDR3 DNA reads TGTGCCAGCTCACCCACCGGGGGACTTGAAAAACTGTTTTTT. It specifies CASSPTGGLEKLFF.